This T cell receptor beta chain came from a study of blood T cell repertoires in COVID-19. Study background: Sites across the United States, Italy and Spain contributed samples from acute and convalescent COVID-19. From T cells, B-cell-depleted T cells, or PBMCs came the material, which was cDNA or gDNA.

Data came from immunoSEQ multiplex PCR; TCRdb stores just in-frame clones and leaves some out. The sample carries around 370,000 clones, more than 75% recorded once. The receptor comes from a woman aged 18-29 years who had recovered from COVID-19. Input material: PBMCs or T cells enriched from blood (not recorded which).

The chain's CDR3 is CASTSTSYQPQHF. The CDR3 DNA reads as TGTGCCAGTACTTCGACATCCTATCAGCCCCAGCATTTT. The chain carries TRBV19 and TRBJ1-5, with no clear D. Per the germline V gene, CDR1 is LNHDA and CDR2 is SQIVND (reference sequence). Deletions cut 7 bases from V and 5 bases from J, with 12 bases between. The CDR3 covers 13 residues.